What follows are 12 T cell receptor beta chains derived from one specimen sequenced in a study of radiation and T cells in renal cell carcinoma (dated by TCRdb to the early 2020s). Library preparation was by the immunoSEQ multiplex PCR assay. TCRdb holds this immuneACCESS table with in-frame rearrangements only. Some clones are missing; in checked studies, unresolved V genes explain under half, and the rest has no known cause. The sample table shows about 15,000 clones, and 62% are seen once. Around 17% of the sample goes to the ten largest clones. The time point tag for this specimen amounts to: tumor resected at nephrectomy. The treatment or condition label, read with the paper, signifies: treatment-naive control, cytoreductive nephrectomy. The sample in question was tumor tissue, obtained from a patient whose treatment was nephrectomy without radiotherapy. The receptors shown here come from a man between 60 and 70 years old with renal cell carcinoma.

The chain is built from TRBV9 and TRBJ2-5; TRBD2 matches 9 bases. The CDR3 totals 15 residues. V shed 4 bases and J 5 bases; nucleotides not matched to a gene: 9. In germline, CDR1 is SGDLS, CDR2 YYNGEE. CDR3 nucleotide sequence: TGTGCCAGCAGCTCCACCGGGACTAGCACTGAGACCCAGTACTTC. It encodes CASSSTGTSTETQYF.

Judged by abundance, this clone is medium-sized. DNA for the CDR3: TGCGCCAGCAGCCCAGAGAATGAAAAACTGTTTTTT. It translates to CASSPENEKLFF. The rearrangement joins TRBV4-1 to TRBJ1-4; D remains ambiguous. Germline CDR1 MGHRA, CDR2 YSYEKL. The CDR3 extends over 12 amino acids. The V gene lost 4 bases and the J gene lost 5 bases, with 5 bases spanning the gap.

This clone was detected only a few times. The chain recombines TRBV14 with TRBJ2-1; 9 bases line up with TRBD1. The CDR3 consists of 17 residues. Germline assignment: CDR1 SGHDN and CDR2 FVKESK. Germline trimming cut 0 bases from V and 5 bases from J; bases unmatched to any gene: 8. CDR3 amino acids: CASSQDMGQGVNNEQFF. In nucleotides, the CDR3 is TGTGCCAGCAGCCAAGATATGGGACAGGGAGTGAACAATGAGCAGTTCTTC.

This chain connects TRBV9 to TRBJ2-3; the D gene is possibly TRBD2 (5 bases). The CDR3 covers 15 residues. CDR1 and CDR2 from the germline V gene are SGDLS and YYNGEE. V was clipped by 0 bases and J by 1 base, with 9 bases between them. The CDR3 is CASSVVEGRTDTQYF. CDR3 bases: TGTGCCAGCAGCGTAGTCGAGGGCCGCACAGATACGCAGTATTTT.

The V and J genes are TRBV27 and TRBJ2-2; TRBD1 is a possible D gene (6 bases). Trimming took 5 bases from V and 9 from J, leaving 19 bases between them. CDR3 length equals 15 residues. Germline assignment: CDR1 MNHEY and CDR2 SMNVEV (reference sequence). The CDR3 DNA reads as TGTGCCAGCAGTCCCTCACAGGGTTTGGGACGGGAGCTGTTTTTT. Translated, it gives CASSPSQGLGRELFF.

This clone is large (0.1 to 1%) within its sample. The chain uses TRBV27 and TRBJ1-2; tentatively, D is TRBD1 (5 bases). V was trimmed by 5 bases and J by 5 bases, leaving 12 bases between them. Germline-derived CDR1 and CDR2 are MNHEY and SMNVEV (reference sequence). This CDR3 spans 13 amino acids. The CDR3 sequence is CASSATARYGYTF. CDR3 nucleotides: TGTGCCAGCAGTGCGACAGCGAGATATGGCTACACCTTC.

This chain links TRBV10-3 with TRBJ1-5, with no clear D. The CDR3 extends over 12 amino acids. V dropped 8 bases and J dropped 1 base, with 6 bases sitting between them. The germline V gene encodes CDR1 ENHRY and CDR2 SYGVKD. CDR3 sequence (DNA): TGTGCCATCGCACAGAGCAATCAGCCCCAGCATTTT. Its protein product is CAIAQSNQPQHF.

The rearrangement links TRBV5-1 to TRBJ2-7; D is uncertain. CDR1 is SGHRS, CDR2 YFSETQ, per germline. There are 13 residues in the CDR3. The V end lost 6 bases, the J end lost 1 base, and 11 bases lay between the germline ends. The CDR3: CASTPLKSYEQYF. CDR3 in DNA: TGCGCCAGCACACCCCTGAAGTCCTACGAGCAGTACTTC.

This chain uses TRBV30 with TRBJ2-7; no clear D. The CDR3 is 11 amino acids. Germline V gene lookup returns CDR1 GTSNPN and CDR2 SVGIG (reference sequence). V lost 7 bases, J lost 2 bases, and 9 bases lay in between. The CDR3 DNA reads TGTGCCTCCATCACGCCCTACGAGCAGTACTTC. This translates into CASITPYEQYF.

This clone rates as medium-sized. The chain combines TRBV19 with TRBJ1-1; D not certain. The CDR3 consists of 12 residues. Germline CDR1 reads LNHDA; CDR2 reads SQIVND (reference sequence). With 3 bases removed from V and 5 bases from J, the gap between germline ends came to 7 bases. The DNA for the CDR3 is TGTGCCAGTAGTATTTGGGGAACTGAAGCTTTCTTT. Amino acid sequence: CASSIWGTEAFF.

The CDR3 loop is CSVAGDSSYNEQFF. Written as DNA, the CDR3 is TGCAGCGTCGCAGGGGATTCCTCCTACAATGAGCAGTTCTTC. The chain combines TRBV29-1 with TRBJ2-1, with D possibly being TRBD1 (6 bases). Germline loops: CDR1 SQVTM, CDR2 ANQGSEA. Trimming left V 6 bases short and J 0 bases short, with 12 bases between. This CDR3 contains 14 residues.

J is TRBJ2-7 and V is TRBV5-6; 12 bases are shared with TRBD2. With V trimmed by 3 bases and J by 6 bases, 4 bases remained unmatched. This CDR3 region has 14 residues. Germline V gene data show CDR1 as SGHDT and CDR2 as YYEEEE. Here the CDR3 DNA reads TGTGCCAGCAGCTCTCTAGCGGGAGGGCGCGAGCAGTACTTC. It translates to CASSSLAGGREQYF.